This T cell receptor (beta chain) came from a study of identical twins. Study-level findings and limits: Cord blood beta clonotypes that were abundant carried fewer insertions, and memory repertoires showed no such trend. Surplus twin overlap in beta out-of-frame sequences was less pronounced. Alpha sequences out of frame and shared by twins had excess low generation probability.

The ends were cut back, 5 bases at V and 10 bases at J, with 12 bases in the middle. Germline values: CDR1 MDHEN, CDR2 SYDVKM. This CDR3 spans 12 amino acids. MiXCR, applied by TCRdb to the 5' RACE reads, yields one record per CDR3 protein. The sample records more than 1.5 million distinct CDR3 sequences, about 31% being singletons. As regards this clonotype: The antigen is not known.

Material for sequencing was cord blood. The clonotype comes from a newborn girl in good health. The chain links TRBV28 to TRBJ2-1; D gene unclear. The CDR3 here is CASSPQLYEQFF. The CDR3 DNA follows: TGTGCCAGCAGTCCCCAGTTATACGAGCAGTTCTTC.